This TCR beta chain was recorded in a study of blood T cells in healthy people across ages. At the level of the study: Per two T cells, template switching captured roughly one barcoded beta molecule.

Germline V lookup: CDR1 DFQATT, CDR2 SNEGSKA (reference sequence). The V gene end was trimmed by 8 bases and the J gene end by 4 bases; junction bases not matched to a gene: 8. This CDR3 comprises 13 residues. The use of a sample-barcoded 5' primer and a J-beta primer mix characterized a second PCR of about 7 to 12 cycles. The authors tagged each cDNA molecule using a template-switch adaptor with 12 random nucleotides. One entry per CDR3 protein results from TCRdb running MiXCR on the 5' RACE reads. The data show some 1,500,000 distinct CDR3 sequences, approximately 42% seen once. This receptor was obtained from a woman between 18 and 30 years old in good health. The V call is TRBV20-1, the J call TRBJ2-4; TRBD1 aligns across 7 bases. Sequenced material: blood. CDR3 sequence reads: CSTFGTAKNIQYF. The CDR3 nucleotides read TGCAGTACCTTTGGGACAGCTAAAAACATTCAGTACTTC.